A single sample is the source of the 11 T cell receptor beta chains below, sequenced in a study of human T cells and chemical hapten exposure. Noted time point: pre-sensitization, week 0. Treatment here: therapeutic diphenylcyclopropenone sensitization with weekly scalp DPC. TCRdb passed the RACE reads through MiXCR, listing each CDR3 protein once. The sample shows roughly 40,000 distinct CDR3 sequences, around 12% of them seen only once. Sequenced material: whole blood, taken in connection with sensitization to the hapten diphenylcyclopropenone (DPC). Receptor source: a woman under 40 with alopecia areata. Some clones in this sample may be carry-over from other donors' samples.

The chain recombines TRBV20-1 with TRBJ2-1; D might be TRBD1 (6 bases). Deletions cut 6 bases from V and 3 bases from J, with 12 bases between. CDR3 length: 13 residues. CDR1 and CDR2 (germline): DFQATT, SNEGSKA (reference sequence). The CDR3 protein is CSAQWTDYNEQFF. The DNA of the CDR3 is TGCAGTGCCCAATGGACAGACTACAATGAGCAGTTCTTC.

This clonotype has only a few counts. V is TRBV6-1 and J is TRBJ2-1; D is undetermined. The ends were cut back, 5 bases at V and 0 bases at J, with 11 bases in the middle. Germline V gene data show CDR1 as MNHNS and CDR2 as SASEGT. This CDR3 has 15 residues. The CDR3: CASSKLGGSYNEQFF. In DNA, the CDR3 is TGTGCCAGCAGTAAACTTGGCGGCTCCTACAATGAGCAGTTCTTC.

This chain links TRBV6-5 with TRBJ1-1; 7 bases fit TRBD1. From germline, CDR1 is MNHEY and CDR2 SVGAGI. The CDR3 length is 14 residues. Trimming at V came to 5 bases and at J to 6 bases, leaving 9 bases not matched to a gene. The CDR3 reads CASSNDRVRAEAFF. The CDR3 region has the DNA TGTGCCAGCAGTAATGACAGGGTGAGGGCTGAAGCTTTCTTT.

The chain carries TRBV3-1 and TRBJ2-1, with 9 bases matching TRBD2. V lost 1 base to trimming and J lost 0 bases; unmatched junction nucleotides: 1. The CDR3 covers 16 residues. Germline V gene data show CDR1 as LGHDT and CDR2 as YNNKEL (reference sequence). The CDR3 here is CASSQAAGGSYNEQFF. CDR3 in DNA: TGTGCCAGCAGCCAAGCAGCGGGGGGCTCCTACAATGAGCAGTTCTTC.

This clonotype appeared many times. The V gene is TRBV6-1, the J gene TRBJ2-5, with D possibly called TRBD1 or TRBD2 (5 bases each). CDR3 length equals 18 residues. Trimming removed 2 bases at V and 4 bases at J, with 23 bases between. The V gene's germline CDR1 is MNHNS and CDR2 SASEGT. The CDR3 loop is CASSEMRAGLAGGETQYF. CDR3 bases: TGTGCCAGCAGTGAAATGAGAGCAGGGCTAGCAGGAGGAGAGACCCAGTACTTC.

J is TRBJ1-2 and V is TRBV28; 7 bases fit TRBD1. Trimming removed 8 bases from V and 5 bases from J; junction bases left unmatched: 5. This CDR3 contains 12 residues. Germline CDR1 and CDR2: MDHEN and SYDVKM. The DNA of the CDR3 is TGTGCCAGCGGGGACAGCAGTTATGGCTACACCTTC. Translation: CASGDSSYGYTF.

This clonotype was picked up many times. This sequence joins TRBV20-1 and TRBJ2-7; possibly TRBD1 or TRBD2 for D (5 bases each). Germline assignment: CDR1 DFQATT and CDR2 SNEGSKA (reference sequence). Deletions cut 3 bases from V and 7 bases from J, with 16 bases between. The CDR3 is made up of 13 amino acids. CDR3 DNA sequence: TGCAGTGCTAGCGTAGGGACGGATCCTGAGCAGTACTTC. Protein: CSASVGTDPEQYF.

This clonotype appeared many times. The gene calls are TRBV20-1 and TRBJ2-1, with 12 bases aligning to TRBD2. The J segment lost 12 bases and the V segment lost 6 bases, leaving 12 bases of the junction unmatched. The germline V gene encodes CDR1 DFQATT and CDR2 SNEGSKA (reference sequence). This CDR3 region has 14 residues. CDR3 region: CSAMTSGSVVVQFF. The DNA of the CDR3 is TGCAGTGCAATGACTAGCGGGAGTGTAGTGGTGCAGTTCTTC.

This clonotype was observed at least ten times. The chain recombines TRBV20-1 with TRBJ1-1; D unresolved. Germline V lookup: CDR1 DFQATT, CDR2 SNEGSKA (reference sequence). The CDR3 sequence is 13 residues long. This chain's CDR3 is CSAGLSMNTEAFF. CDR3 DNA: TGCAGCGCCGGACTCTCCATGAACACTGAAGCTTTCTTT.

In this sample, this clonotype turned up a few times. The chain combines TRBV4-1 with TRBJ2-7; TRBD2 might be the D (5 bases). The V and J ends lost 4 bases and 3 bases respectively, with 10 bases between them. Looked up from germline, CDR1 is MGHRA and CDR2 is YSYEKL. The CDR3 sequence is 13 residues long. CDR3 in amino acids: CASSPREGYEQYF. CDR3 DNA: TGCGCCAGCAGCCCCCGAGAGGGCTACGAGCAGTACTTC.

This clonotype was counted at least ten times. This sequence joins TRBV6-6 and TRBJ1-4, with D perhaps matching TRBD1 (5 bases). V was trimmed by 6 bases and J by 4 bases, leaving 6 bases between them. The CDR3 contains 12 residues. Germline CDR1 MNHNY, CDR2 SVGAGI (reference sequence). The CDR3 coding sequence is TGTGCCAGCAGACAGGATAATGAAAAACTGTTTTTT. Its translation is CASRQDNEKLFF.